Sequencing of this T cell receptor beta chain was carried out in a study of control samples from healthy donors and cancer patients. Assay used: immunoSEQ multiplex PCR; TCRdb lists only in-frame clones, some missing. The profile shows 90,000 to 100,000 clones, approximately 84% of them singletons. Trimming took 4 bases from V and 8 from J; bases not matched to a gene: 7. The CDR3 loop spans 14 amino acids. Germline values: CDR1 LNHNV, CDR2 YYDKDF (reference sequence). The chain joins TRBV15 to TRBJ1-2; 10 nucleotides line up with TRBD1. The receptor comes from a man between 70 and 80 years old with lung cancer. The specimen sequenced was PBMCs. CDR3 loop: CATSIAGTGDGYTF. DNA of the CDR3: TGTGCCACCAGCATTGCCGGGACAGGGGACGGCTACACCTTC.